This T cell receptor (beta chain) is drawn from a study of cytomegalovirus exposure and HLA in healthy donors. Study-level results: TCR beta V- and J-gene trimming, according to a later analysis, was linked to a missense DCLRE1C variant. Relative to equally common others, HLA-associated TCR beta chains showed greater clonal expansion in a later analysis. A later analysis found that most CMV-associated TCR beta chains appeared HLA-restricted. When the data were analyzed later, several of the most significant clusters appeared to be linked to common viral pathogens.

Amplification used 60 Vbeta primers and 13 Jbeta primers. Here immunoSEQ multiplex PCR was the method, and the copy in TCRdb shows in-frame clones only, minus some. The repertoire holds over 140,000 clones, with 70% to 85% as singletons. Concerning this clone itself: Its antigen is unknown.

In germline, CDR1 is LNHDA, CDR2 SQIVND (reference sequence). The ends were cut back, 1 base at V and 5 bases at J, with 9 bases in the middle. The CDR3 extends over 13 amino acids. Sequenced input: PBMCs. This TCR was sampled from a man aged 25-45 years in good health and CMV-seropositive. The V call is TRBV19, the J call TRBJ2-7; perhaps TRBD1 as D (5 bases). CDR3 in DNA: TGTGCCAGTAGTATAGCCAGGGTTGACGAGCAGTACTTC. This gives the protein CASSIARVDEQYF.